This T cell receptor beta chain came from a study of cytomegalovirus exposure and HLA in healthy donors. Overall study context: The platform used for the approximately 130 validation repertoires matched that of the approximately 710 first-cohort repertoires, a later analysis reported. Study-wide findings and caveats: Confirmation was obtained in vitro that a few CMV-associated chains are specific for CMV antigens. Cytomegalovirus-associated status was assigned to 164 TCR beta chains.

In the case of this clone: The antigen is not known.

The CDR3 runs 13 residues. Germline CDR1 reads SGHDT; CDR2 reads YYEEEE. The junction had 6 bases not matched to a gene; V was cut back by 8 bases and J by 6 bases. Sequenced by immunoSEQ multiplex PCR; TCRdb stores in-frame clones only, minus some. Among about 180,000 clones listed, around nine tenths were seen once. The receptor comes from a woman in her twenties or thirties in good health and CMV-seronegative. The V gene is TRBV5-6, the J gene TRBJ1-5; 9 bases agree with TRBD1. Sequencing was done on a sample of PBMCs. The CDR3, as DNA: TGTGCCAGATCAGGACAGGGGTTTCAGCCCCAGCATTTT. Protein sequence: CARSGQGFQPQHF.